The T cell receptor beta chain under discussion was sequenced for a study of T cell responses to AZD1222 COVID-19 vaccine. Germline CDR1 reads SGDLS; CDR2 reads YYNGEE. The V and J ends lost 0 bases and 0 bases respectively, with 12 bases between them. CDR3 length: 17 amino acids. Data came from immunoSEQ multiplex PCR; TCRdb stores just in-frame clones and leaves some out. The data show 100,000 to 150,000 clones, around 92% seen once. Source: peripheral blood, taken on day 0 of AZD1222 vaccination. The J gene is TRBJ1-4, the V gene TRBV9; D unclear. This clonotype originated in an adult in good health. The CDR3 loop reads CASSVVPPPATNEKLFF. The CDR3 region has the DNA TGTGCCAGCAGCGTAGTTCCCCCTCCCGCAACTAATGAAAAACTGTTTTTT.